Shown below are 22 T cell receptor beta chains from a single sample sequenced in a study of identical twins. TCRdb reprocessed the 5' RACE reads with MiXCR, giving one entry per CDR3 protein. Of 1.5 million to 2 million distinct CDR3 sequences in the sample, about 31% are singletons; the top ten hold more than 0.25%. Sequenced input: cord blood. The source is a newborn girl in good health.

For this clonotype: A much larger clone lies a single base off, so this may be a read error. This chain links TRBV7-9 with TRBJ2-3; TRBD2 matches at 11 bases. This CDR3 has 15 amino acids. V gave up 5 bases and J gave up 4 bases; unmatched junction bases: 5. CDR1 is SEHNR, CDR2 FQNEAQ, per germline (reference sequence). The CDR3, as DNA: TGTGCCAGCAGCCAGGGACTAGCGGTGGCAGATACGCAGTATTTT. Encoded protein: CASSQGLAVADTQYF. The full variable domain, with the rest looked up from reference TRBV7-9 and TRBJ2-3, is DTGVSQNPRHKITKRGQNVTFRCDPISEHNRLYWYRQTLGQGPEFLTYFQNEAQLEKSRLLSDRFSAERPKGSFSTLEIQRTEQGDSAMYLCASSQGLAVADTQYFGPGTRLTVL.

The CDR3 DNA is TGTGCCAGCAGCACCCGAAGCGGGGGGGCCTACAATGAGCAGTACTTC. It is translated as CASSTRSGGAYNEQYF. The V gene is TRBV3-1, the J gene TRBJ2-5; TRBD2 aligns across 10 bases. This CDR3 is built from 16 residues. V shed 5 bases and J 11 bases; nucleotides not matched to a gene: 17. CDR1 is LGHDT, CDR2 YNNKEL, per germline (reference sequence).

This clonotype was found a few times. This rearrangement joins TRBV27 to TRBJ1-5; 10 positions agree with TRBD1. From germline, CDR1 is MNHEY and CDR2 SMNVEV (reference sequence). The V and J ends lost 5 bases and 8 bases, in that order; junction bases with no gene match: 3. The CDR3 consists of 13 residues. CDR3 sequence (DNA): TGTGCCAGCAGTCGGACAGGGGGAAAGCCCCAGCATTTT. It specifies CASSRTGGKPQHF.

V and J are TRBV19 and TRBJ2-2; possible D gene TRBD1, 5 bases. Trimming cost V 3 bases and J 4 bases, with 9 bases left between them. The V gene's germline CDR1 is LNHDA and CDR2 SQIVND (reference sequence). The CDR3 is 14 amino acids. CDR3 coding DNA: TGTGCCAGTAGTATTAGGGGCCCCACCGGGGAGCTGTTTTTT. As protein: CASSIRGPTGELFF.

This clonotype has only a few counts. The CDR3, as DNA: TGCGCCAGCAGCTTGGAACGGACTAGCAACAATGAGCAGTTCTTC. Amino acids: CASSLERTSNNEQFF. The rearrangement uses TRBV5-1 and TRBJ2-1, with 8 nucleotides matching TRBD2. From germline, CDR1 is SGHRS and CDR2 YFSETQ. Trimming cost V 0 bases and J 5 bases; bases outside gene matches: 4. This CDR3 contains 15 residues.

This clonotype was recorded once. At one boundary the junction diverges from the germline segment, which might be a read error. The chain is built from TRBV5-1 and TRBJ1-2; 9 bases align to TRBD1. The germline gives CDR1 SGHRS, CDR2 YFSETQ. The CDR3 contains 16 residues. CDR3 nucleotides: TGCGCCAGCAGCTTATCCTCTGGGGGACAGGGACATGGCTACATCTTC. This encodes CASSLSSGGQGHGYIF. Together with reference TRBV5-1 and TRBJ1-2, the CDR3 gives the full variable domain: KAGVTQTPRYLIKTRGQQVTLSCSPISGHRSVSWYQQTPGQGLQFLFEYFSETQRNKGNFPGRFSGRQFSNSRSEMNVSTLELGDSALYLCASSLSSGGQGHGYIFGSGTRLTVV.

This clonotype occurred many times. This rearrangement joins TRBV29-1 to TRBJ2-6, with a tentative D call TRBD2 (5 bases). The CDR3 has 18 residues. Trimming took off 0 bases at V and 0 bases at J, with 15 bases between the two ends. Germline CDR1 and CDR2: SQVTM and ANQGSEA. CDR3 loop: CSVEDRTGKLSGANVLTF. Here the CDR3 DNA reads TGCAGCGTTGAAGATAGGACGGGAAAACTCTCTGGGGCCAACGTCCTGACTTTC.

This clonotype was seen only once. The CDR3 loop reads CSASLSSGGAGEQFF. The CDR3 bases are TGCAGTGCTAGTCTGTCTAGCGGGGGGGCCGGGGAGCAGTTCTTC. The J gene is TRBJ2-1, the V gene TRBV20-1; TRBD2 matches at 12 bases. Germline V CDR1 and CDR2: DFQATT, SNEGSKA (reference sequence). The J segment lost 10 bases and the V segment lost 3 bases, leaving 10 bases of the junction unmatched. This CDR3 comprises 15 residues.

The CDR3 DNA follows: TGTGCCAGTAGTATGGGGCATAGGCAGCCCCAGCATTTT. This sequence encodes CASSMGHRQPQHF. The chain carries TRBV19 and TRBJ1-5; tentative D call: TRBD1 (5 bases). Germline V gene data show CDR1 as LNHDA and CDR2 as SQIVND (reference sequence). Trimming removed 3 bases at V and 7 bases at J, with 10 bases between. The CDR3 runs to 13 residues.

V usage is TRBV28 and J usage is TRBJ2-3; tentatively, D is TRBD1 or TRBD2 (8 bases each). CDR1 is MDHEN and CDR2 is SYDVKM in the germline V gene. V was pared by 5 bases and J by 5 bases, with 23 bases between. CDR3 length equals 17 residues. The CDR3 region is CASSLLWQGAGGDTQYF. DNA for the CDR3: TGTGCCAGCAGTCTATTGTGGCAGGGGGCGGGAGGAGATACGCAGTATTTT.

This clonotype was recorded a few times. The chain couples TRBV27 to TRBJ2-7; D is ambiguous. This CDR3 is 15 amino acids long. CDR1 is MNHEY, CDR2 SMNVEV, per germline (reference sequence). V dropped 2 bases and J dropped 7 bases, with 18 bases sitting between them. CDR3: CASSLRFRGENEQYF. The CDR3 DNA reads as TGTGCCAGCAGTTTAAGGTTTCGCGGAGAGAATGAGCAGTACTTC.

This clonotype was observed a few times. The chain joins TRBV10-2 to TRBJ2-1; 8 positions agree with TRBD1. V lost 2 bases, J lost 7 bases, and 13 bases stayed unmatched. The CDR3 runs to 17 residues. The germline gives CDR1 WSHSY, CDR2 SAAADI. DNA for the CDR3: TGCGCCAGCAGTGAGCCTTATGCCAGGGGGCGCGGAAATGAGCAGTTCTTC. It specifies CASSEPYARGRGNEQFF.

This clonotype showed up many times. The chain recombines TRBV27 with TRBJ2-1, with D uncertain. Per germline, CDR1 MNHEY and CDR2 SMNVEV (reference sequence). The CDR3 has 13 residues. Deletions cut 3 bases from V and 2 bases from J, with 5 bases between. CDR3 region: CASSLSAYNEQFF. CDR3 nucleotides: TGTGCCAGCAGTTTGTCAGCCTACAATGAGCAGTTCTTC.

V is TRBV4-1 and J is TRBJ1-2, with 7 positions matching TRBD1. The trim removed 4 bases at V and 3 bases at J, leaving 8 bases unmatched. The V gene's germline CDR1 is MGHRA and CDR2 YSYEKL. The CDR3 has 15 residues. CDR3: CASSRFWTGDYGYTF. The CDR3 DNA reads TGCGCCAGCAGCCGATTCTGGACAGGAGACTATGGCTACACCTTC.

This rearrangement joins TRBV29-1 to TRBJ1-1; D is ambiguous. Germline lookup yields CDR1 SQVTM and CDR2 ANQGSEA. This CDR3 has 12 amino acids. Between the trimmed V and J ends, which lost 3 bases and 3 bases, there was a span of 8 bases. This CDR3 is CSVDPRYTEAFF. The CDR3 DNA is TGCAGCGTTGACCCCAGATACACTGAAGCTTTCTTT.

This clonotype was seen more than once but under ten times. The rearrangement links TRBV6-2 or TRBV6-3 to TRBJ1-1; possibly TRBD1 for D (6 bases). The CDR3 runs 14 residues. CDR1 is MNHEY and CDR2 is SVGEGT in the germline V gene. Trimming removed 6 bases from V and 1 base from J, with 12 bases in between. For the CDR3, the DNA is TGTGCCAGCAGATCGGGACACTGGAACACTGAAGCTTTCTTT. Encoded protein: CASRSGHWNTEAFF.

The genes are TRBV3-1 and TRBJ2-1, with D possibly being TRBD1 (5 bases). The V end lost 4 bases, the J end lost 6 bases, and 13 bases lay between the germline ends. This CDR3 region has 14 residues. Germline CDR1 and CDR2: LGHDT and YNNKEL (reference sequence). The CDR3 DNA reads as TGTGCCAGCAGCCTTTATCAGGGTTCCAATGAGCAGTTCTTC. This sequence encodes CASSLYQGSNEQFF.

This clonotype came up a few times. V gene TRBV6-5 combines with J gene TRBJ1-1; 11 nucleotides align to TRBD1. Germline V lookup: CDR1 MNHEY, CDR2 SVGAGI. V trimming: 4 bases; J trimming: 1 base; junction bases outside the gene matches: 5. The CDR3 has 16 residues. The CDR3 bases are TGTGCCAGCAGTTCCTACGGACAGGGGGCGAACACTGAAGCTTTCTTT. Residues: CASSSYGQGANTEAFF.

This clonotype was counted a few times. This rearrangement joins TRBV4-1 to TRBJ2-4; the D gene is possibly TRBD2 (6 bases). V lost 1 base, J lost 3 bases, and 19 bases lay in between. Germline assignment: CDR1 MGHRA and CDR2 YSYEKL. CDR3 length: 18 residues. CDR3 protein: CASSQGNWGERSKNIQYF. The CDR3 nucleotides are TGCGCCAGCAGCCAAGGGAATTGGGGGGAGAGGAGCAAAAACATTCAGTACTTC.

This clonotype was seen a single time. The chain employs TRBV2 and TRBJ1-5, with 12 bases that match TRBD1. Per the germline V gene, CDR1 is SNHLY and CDR2 is FYNNEI. Losses at the gene ends were 3 bases for V and 2 bases for J; bases not matched to a gene: 5. The CDR3 consists of 17 residues. CDR3 coding DNA: TGTGCCAGCAGTGAGGGGACAGGGGGCCAGGGCAATCAGCCCCAGCATTTT. This codes for CASSEGTGGQGNQPQHF.

The V call is TRBV7-2, the J call TRBJ2-1, with 12 bases aligning to TRBD2. CDR3 length equals 18 residues. CDR1 is SGHTA and CDR2 is FQGNSA in the germline V gene. V lost 1 base and J lost 3; bases outside the gene matches: 7. This CDR3 reads CASSLEKTSGGVYNEQFF. The CDR3 DNA sequence: TGTGCCAGCAGCTTAGAGAAGACTAGCGGGGGAGTCTACAATGAGCAGTTCTTC. Full variable domain (missing parts from reference TRBV7-2 and TRBJ2-1): GAGVSQSPSNKVTEKGKDVELRCDPISGHTALYWYRQSLGQGLEFLIYFQGNSAPDKSGLPSDRFSAERTGGSVSTLTIQRTQQEDSAVYLCASSLEKTSGGVYNEQFFGPGTRLTVL.

V and J are TRBV20-1 and TRBJ1-1; D not resolved. From germline, CDR1 is DFQATT and CDR2 SNEGSKA (reference sequence). V was trimmed by 3 bases and J by 11 bases, leaving 16 bases between them. CDR3 length equals 12 residues. CDR3 nucleotides: TGCAGTGCTAGGTTCGGTCGAGTTACGGCTTTCTTT. Translation gives CSARFGRVTAFF.